One sample yielded the 6 T cell receptor beta chains listed below, sequenced in a study of T cell clonotyping in hematopoietic cell transplantation. The protocol was immunoSEQ multiplex PCR, while the TCRdb copy is restricted to in-frame clones and leaves out a portion. The sample contains 69,000 or so clones, roughly 93% of which appear only once. Source material: peripheral blood mononuclear cells. The origin of the receptors is a man aged 45-65 years in good health. Some clones in this sample may be carry-over from other donors' samples.

The chain joins TRBV28 to TRBJ2-3; 12 bases agree with TRBD2. The J segment lost 1 base and the V segment lost 5 bases, leaving 7 bases of the junction unmatched. The CDR3 is made up of 17 amino acids. Germline values: CDR1 MDHEN, CDR2 SYDVKM. The CDR3 sequence: CASSPPSGRGGTDTQYF. CDR3 in DNA: TGTGCCAGCAGTCCTCCTAGCGGGAGGGGGGGCACAGATACGCAGTATTTT.

The V and J genes are TRBV6-1 and TRBJ2-7; D remains unclear. In germline, CDR1 is MNHNS, CDR2 SASEGT. This CDR3 is 15 amino acids long. The germline V and J ends were trimmed by 3 bases and 4 bases, with 16 bases remaining between them. CDR3 coding DNA: TGTGCCAGCAGTGAGGCACCGCTCTATGGGTACGAGCAGTACTTC. This codes for CASSEAPLYGYEQYF.

A few counts support this clone. V is TRBV18 and J is TRBJ2-7; D ambiguous. CDR1 and CDR2 (germline): KGHSH, LQKENI. V lost 5 bases and J lost 3, with 11 bases in between. The CDR3 spans 13 residues. CDR3 loop: CASSSGPYYEQYF. The DNA of the CDR3 is TGTGCCAGCTCATCGGGTCCGTACTACGAGCAGTACTTC.

This chain joins TRBV2 and TRBJ2-7; D may be TRBD1 or TRBD2 (6 bases each). The length of the CDR3 is 15 residues. V lost 2 bases to trimming and J lost 5 bases, with 16 bases between them. In germline, CDR1 is SNHLY, CDR2 FYNNEI. In DNA, the CDR3 is TGTGCCAGCAGTGAAACGCCGGGGGCGAGCAACGAGCAGTACTTC. Residues: CASSETPGASNEQYF.

The gene calls are TRBV7-2 and TRBJ2-5; possibly TRBD2 for D (5 bases). The CDR3 extends over 16 amino acids. The germline CDR1 and CDR2 sequences are SGHTA and FQGNSA. The germline V and J ends were trimmed by 1 base and 1 base, with 13 bases remaining between them. In DNA form, the CDR3 reads TGTGCCAGCAGCTTAGAAGTGGGGAGCCTCCAAGAGACCCAGTACTTC. Protein sequence: CASSLEVGSLQETQYF.

The V gene is TRBV7-9, the J gene TRBJ2-3; 9 positions match TRBD2. V lost 2 bases and J lost 0; bases outside the gene matches: 6. The CDR3 totals 17 residues. Germline loops: CDR1 SEHNR, CDR2 FQNEAQ (reference sequence). The CDR3 sequence is CASSLRRGGRSTDTQYF. CDR3 coding DNA: TGTGCCAGCAGCTTAAGGCGGGGGGGCCGGAGCACAGATACGCAGTATTTT.